This T cell receptor (beta chain) stems from a study of graft-versus-host responses after intestinal transplantation. Study-level points and caveats: HvG clone declines early post-transplant were associated with peak circulating GvH levels. Detection of GvH clones occurred in recipient marrow, and some had their first appearance in ileum or blood.

Some clones are missing from TCRdb's copy, which holds only in-frame ones; the method was immunoSEQ multiplex PCR. The sample lists about 150,000 clones; about nine tenths were seen once. This clone turned up a few times. Its antigen is currently unknown. This receptor was obtained from a human donor who received an intestinal transplant. Sequencing was performed on unstimulated CD4+ T cells sorted from spleen or lymph node cells, taken before intestinal transplant.

Written as DNA, the CDR3 is TGTGCCAGCAGTGAAGCTACGAACACCGGGGAGCTGTTTTTT. This sequence encodes CASSEATNTGELFF. The gene calls are TRBV6-1 and TRBJ2-2; D remains unclear. Trimming stripped 0 bases from V and 0 bases from J, with 2 bases between. The CDR3 runs 14 residues. The germline gives CDR1 MNHNS, CDR2 SASEGT.